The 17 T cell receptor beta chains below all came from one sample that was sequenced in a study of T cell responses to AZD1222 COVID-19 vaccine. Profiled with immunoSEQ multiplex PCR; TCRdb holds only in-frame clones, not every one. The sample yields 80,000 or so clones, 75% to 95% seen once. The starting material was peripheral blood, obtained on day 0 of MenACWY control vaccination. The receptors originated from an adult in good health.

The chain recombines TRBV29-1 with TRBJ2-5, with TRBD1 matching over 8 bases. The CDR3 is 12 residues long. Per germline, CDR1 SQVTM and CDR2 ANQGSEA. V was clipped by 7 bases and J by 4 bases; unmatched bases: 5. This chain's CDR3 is CSALDRAETQYF. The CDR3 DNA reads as TGCAGCGCCCTGGACAGGGCAGAGACCCAGTACTTC.

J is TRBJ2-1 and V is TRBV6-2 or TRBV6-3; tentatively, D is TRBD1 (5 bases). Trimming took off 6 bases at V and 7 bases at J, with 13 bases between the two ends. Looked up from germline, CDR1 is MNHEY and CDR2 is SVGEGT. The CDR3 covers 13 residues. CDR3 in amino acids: CASSGYPGNEQFF. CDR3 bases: TGTGCCAGCAGCGGGTATCCAGGGAATGAGCAGTTCTTC.

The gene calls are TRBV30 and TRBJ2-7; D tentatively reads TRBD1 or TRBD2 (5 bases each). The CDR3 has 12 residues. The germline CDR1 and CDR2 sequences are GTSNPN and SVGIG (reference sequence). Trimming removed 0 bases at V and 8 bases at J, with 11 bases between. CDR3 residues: CAWSVLGVKQYF. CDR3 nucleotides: TGTGCCTGGAGTGTACTGGGGGTAAAGCAGTACTTC.

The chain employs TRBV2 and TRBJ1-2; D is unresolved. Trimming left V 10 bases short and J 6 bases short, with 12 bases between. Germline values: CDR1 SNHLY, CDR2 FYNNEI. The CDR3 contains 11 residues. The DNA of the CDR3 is TGTGCCAACCCCAAGGAGCATGGCTACACCTTC. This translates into CANPKEHGYTF.

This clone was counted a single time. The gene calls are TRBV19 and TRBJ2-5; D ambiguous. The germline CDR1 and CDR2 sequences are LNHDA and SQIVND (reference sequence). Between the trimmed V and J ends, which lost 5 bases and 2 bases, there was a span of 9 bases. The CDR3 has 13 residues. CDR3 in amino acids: CASSLSSQETQYF. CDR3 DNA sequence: TGTGCCAGTAGTCTCTCCAGTCAAGAGACCCAGTACTTC. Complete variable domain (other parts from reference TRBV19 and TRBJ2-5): DGGITQSPKYLFRKEGQNVTLSCEQNLNHDAMYWYRQDPGQGLRLIYYSQIVNDFQKGDIAEGYSVSREKKESFPLTVTSAQKNPTAFYLCASSLSSQETQYFGPGTRLLVL.

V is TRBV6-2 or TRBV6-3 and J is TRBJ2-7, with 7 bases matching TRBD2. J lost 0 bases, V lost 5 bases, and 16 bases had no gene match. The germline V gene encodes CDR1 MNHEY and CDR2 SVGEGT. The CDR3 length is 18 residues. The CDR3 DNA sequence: TGTGCCAGCAGTCTCGGCAGGCGGCTAGCGGACCTCTCCTACGAGCAGTACTTC. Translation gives CASSLGRRLADLSYEQYF.

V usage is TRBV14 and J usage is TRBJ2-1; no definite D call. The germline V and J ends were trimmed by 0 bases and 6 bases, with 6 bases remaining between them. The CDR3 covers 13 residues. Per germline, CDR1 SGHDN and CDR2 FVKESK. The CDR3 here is CASSQESSNEQFF. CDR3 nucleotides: TGTGCCAGCAGCCAAGAGTCCAGCAATGAGCAGTTCTTC.

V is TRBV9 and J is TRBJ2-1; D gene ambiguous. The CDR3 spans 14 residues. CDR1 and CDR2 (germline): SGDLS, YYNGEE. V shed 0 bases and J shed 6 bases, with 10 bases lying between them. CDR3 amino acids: CASSVATTSNEQFF. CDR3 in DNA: TGTGCCAGCAGCGTAGCCACGACCAGCAATGAGCAGTTCTTC.

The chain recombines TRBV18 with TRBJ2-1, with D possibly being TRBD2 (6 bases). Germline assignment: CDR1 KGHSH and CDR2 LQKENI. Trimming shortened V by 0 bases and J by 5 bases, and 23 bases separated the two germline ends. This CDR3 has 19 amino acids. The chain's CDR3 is CASSPPGLASPPTHNEQFF. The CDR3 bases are TGTGCCAGCTCACCACCGGGGCTAGCGAGCCCCCCCACGCACAATGAGCAGTTCTTC. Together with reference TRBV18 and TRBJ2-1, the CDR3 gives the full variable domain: NAGVMQNPRHLVRRRGQEARLRCSPMKGHSHVYWYRQLPEEGLKFMVYLQKENIIDESGMPKERFSAEFPKEGPSILRIQQVVRGDSAAYFCASSPPGLASPPTHNEQFFGPGTRLTVL.

The CDR3 is CATSGPAGDEQYF. In nucleotides, the CDR3 is TGTGCCACCAGCGGCCCAGCGGGAGACGAGCAGTACTTC. V gene TRBV15 combines with J gene TRBJ2-7, with 8 bases matching TRBD2. Germline V gene sequence: CDR1 LNHNV, CDR2 YYDKDF (reference sequence). This CDR3 comprises 13 residues. J gave up 5 bases and V 5 bases, and 5 bases lay outside the gene matches.

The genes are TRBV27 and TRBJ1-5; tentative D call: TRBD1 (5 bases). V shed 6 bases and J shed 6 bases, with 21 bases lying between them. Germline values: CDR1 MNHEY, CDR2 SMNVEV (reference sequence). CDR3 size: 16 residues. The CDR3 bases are TGTGCCAGCAGCTCCACCCAGGGTTTCTCGGGTCAGCCCCAGCATTTT. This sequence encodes CASSSTQGFSGQPQHF.

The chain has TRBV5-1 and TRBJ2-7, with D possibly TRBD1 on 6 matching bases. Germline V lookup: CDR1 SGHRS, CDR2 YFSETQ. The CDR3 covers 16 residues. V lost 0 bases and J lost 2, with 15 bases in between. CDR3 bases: TGCGCCAGCAGCTTGGCTACCGGACAGCCAGCCTACGAGCAGTACTTC. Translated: CASSLATGQPAYEQYF.

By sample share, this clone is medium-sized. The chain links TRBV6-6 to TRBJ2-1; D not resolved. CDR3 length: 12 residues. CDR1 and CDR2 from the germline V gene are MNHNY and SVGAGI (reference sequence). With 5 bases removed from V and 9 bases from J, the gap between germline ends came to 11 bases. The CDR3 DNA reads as TGTGCCAGCAGTCGAGTCAGTACTGAGCAGTTCTTC. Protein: CASSRVSTEQFF.

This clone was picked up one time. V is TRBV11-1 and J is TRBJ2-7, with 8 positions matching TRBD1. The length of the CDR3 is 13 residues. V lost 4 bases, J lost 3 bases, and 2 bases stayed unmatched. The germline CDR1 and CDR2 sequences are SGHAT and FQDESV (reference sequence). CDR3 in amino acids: CASSYGQGYEQYF. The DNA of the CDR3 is TGTGCCAGCAGCTACGGACAGGGCTACGAGCAGTACTTC.

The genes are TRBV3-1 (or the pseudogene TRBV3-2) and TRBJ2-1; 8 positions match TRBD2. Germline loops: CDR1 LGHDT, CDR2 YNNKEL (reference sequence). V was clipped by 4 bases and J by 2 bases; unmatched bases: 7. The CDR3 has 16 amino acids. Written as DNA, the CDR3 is TGTGCCAGCAGCCTTTTCGGGGGGGGAACCTACAATGAGCAGTTCTTC. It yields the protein CASSLFGGGTYNEQFF.

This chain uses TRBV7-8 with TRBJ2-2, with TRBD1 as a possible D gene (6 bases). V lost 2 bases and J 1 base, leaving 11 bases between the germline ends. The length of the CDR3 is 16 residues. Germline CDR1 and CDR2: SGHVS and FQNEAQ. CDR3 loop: CASSLFEGVNTGELFF. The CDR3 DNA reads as TGTGCCAGCAGCTTATTCGAGGGGGTGAACACCGGGGAGCTGTTTTTT.

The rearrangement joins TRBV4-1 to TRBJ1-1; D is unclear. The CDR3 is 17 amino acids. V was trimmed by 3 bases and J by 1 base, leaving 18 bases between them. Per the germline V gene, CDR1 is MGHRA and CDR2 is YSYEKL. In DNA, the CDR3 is TGCGCCAGCAGCCAGACCCTGGACCGCAGGCGGAACACTGAAGCTTTCTTT. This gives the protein CASSQTLDRRRNTEAFF.